This T cell receptor beta chain was documented in a study of identical twins (dated by TCRdb to the mid-2010s). Turning to the overall study: The study deep-sequenced TCR alpha and beta repertoires from monozygotic twins, unrelated adults of various ages and cord blood to test whether fetal clonotypes persist. To rule out contamination, replicate twin experiments were performed at different times with different library preparation protocols. The paper's findings and limits, for the study overall: Zero-insertion analyses could be partly confounded by invariant T cells such as MAIT and iNKT, although diverse VJ usage argued against such confounding for most clonotypes. In monozygotic twins, out-of-frame TCR alpha sharing was systematically underestimated by recombination models, although the models agreed with sharing between unrelated individuals. Excess twin sharing in beta out-of-frame sequences was weaker because fewer shared sequences lowered the signal-to-noise ratio. Compared with coincidental sharing between unrelated individuals, an excess of low generation-probability sequences was observed among out-of-frame TCR alpha sequences shared between twins. Abundant cord blood beta clonotypes carried fewer insertions; young adult naive repertoires showed a weaker similar trend, while memory repertoires showed none. Because the same donors could not be followed over many years, the conclusions depended on cross-sectional statistical analysis.

This clonotype was seen only a few times. Its antigen is unknown. No much larger clonotype is one base removed from it; base qualities were not supplied. Receptors were amplified or captured by 5' RACE. Data came from an Illumina HiSeq 2000. A universal primer binding site was introduced by template switching, and a unique molecular identifier was present in the final cDNA, enabling accurate counting of TCR cDNA molecules. First-strand cDNA for TCR alpha and beta chains was synthesized from specific primers in the conserved constant-segment region. Each cDNA library was double barcoded, with a SMART-Mk sample barcode plus Illumina barcodes, to control for contamination. TruSeq adapter sequences along with Illumina sample barcodes were introduced in two successive PCR steps. TCR alpha and beta cDNA libraries were sequenced on the Illumina HiSeq platform with custom primers. Turning to the authors' computational methods: MiGEC was used to process raw reads and extract unique molecular identifiers, and MiXCR was used to find CDR3 positions. For each individual, recombination models were inferred using an EM algorithm with the repgenHMM and IGoR tools. Shared clonotype analysis was performed with the tcR package in R, normalizing sharing by the product of cloneset sizes. Out-of-frame nonproductive sequences were analyzed to study raw recombination free of thymic and clonal selection effects. TCRdb ran its own pipeline on the public reads, namely fastp trimming at Q25 and MiXCR clone calling, and kept in-frame beta chains. Every distinct CDR3 protein forms one entry, paired with its most common genes and DNA. The V and J calls, along with clone size, are taken from TCRdb and not from the paper's own processing. The sample includes approximately 690,000 distinct CDR3 sequences, with roughly 6% observed a single time. The ten largest clones add up to about 1.8% of the sample.

The CDR3 numbers 14 residues from cysteine through phenylalanine. The read is trimmed to its CDR3 DNA, 42 bases read in frame from base 1. The germline V gene gives CDR1 as SGHVS and CDR2 as FQNEAQ. V and J are truncated by 5 bases and 1 base respectively, leaving an intervening sequence of 11 bases. Every donor was a healthy Caucasian. Three unrelated non-twin adults were additionally sequenced: a male aged 18 to 29, a male aged 50 to 60 and a female aged 50 to 60. Miltenyi CD45RO+ enrichment and human naive T-cell isolation kits were used to isolate memory (CD45RO+) and naive T cells from PBMC. The TCR was taken from a man aged 18 to 30 in good health. Sequenced sample: naive T cells sorted from blood. The cell subset or site label on this specimen signifies: cells isolated with a human naive T-cell isolation kit. The V gene is TRBV7-8 and the J gene is TRBJ2-5, with the D gene not confidently named. The bases read TGTGCCAGCAGCCGAGGCAGGACCCAAGAGACCCAGTACTTC. This encodes CASSRGRTQETQYF.